This note documents a single T cell receptor (beta chain) sequence. Its specificity is not known. This entry comes from a study of T cells in Graves' hyperthyroidism and ophthalmopathy. Findings of the study overall: The model identified upcoming ophthalmopathy a median approximately six months ahead of onset.

CDR1 MNHEY and CDR2 SMNVEV come from the germline V gene (reference sequence). After removal of 2 bases from V and 4 bases from J, the junction contained 4 bases not matched to a gene. This CDR3 region has 15 residues. The investigators amplified TCR beta CDR3 regions from RNA transcripts. HTBI primers were employed in a first-round RT-PCR of the TCR CDR3. TCRdb independently ran MiXCR on the multiplex PCR reads; one entry per CDR3 protein. The sample holds about 290,000 distinct CDR3 sequences, roughly 17% seen once. The J gene is TRBJ2-1, the V gene TRBV27, with TRBD2 matching over 8 bases. Sample: blood. This receptor was identified in a man aged 30 to 39 with Graves' hyperthyroidism. The CDR3 loop is CASSLLGTRYNEQFF. In DNA, the CDR3 is TGTGCCAGCAGTTTACTTGGGACTAGATACAATGAGCAGTTCTTC.